This T cell receptor beta chain stems from a study of long-term antiretroviral therapy in people with HIV. General observations from the study: When set beside controls, HIV repertoires had CDR3 length ranges that were narrower. Those clones which expanded before ART made up the dominant part of the repertoire at all time points. Patients on ART gained diversity, which nonetheless stayed below transplant donor controls.

Notes on this clone: Its antigen is currently unknown.

Researchers ran immunoSEQ v3.0 at survey level. Sequencing used immunoSEQ multiplex PCR; TCRdb keeps in-frame clones, though not all of them. The sample contains under 15,000 clones, around 77% of which appear only once. V shed 0 bases and J shed 10 bases, with 18 bases lying between them. From germline, CDR1 is SGHDN and CDR2 FVKESK. The CDR3 has 15 residues. The genes are TRBV14 and TRBJ1-2, with D unresolved. The sample was unsorted PBMCs, taken 1.3 years after starting antiretroviral therapy. This TCR was recovered from a woman younger than 35 with HIV. The CDR3 sequence is CASSQDTGPTFLYTF. CDR3 in DNA: TGTGCCAGCAGCCAAGATACCGGGCCTACTTTTCTCTACACCTTC.